The sequence of this TCR beta chain was determined in a study of blood T cell repertoires in COVID-19. Per the study methods: Cell counts per sample came from amplifying reference gene primers. Clones were sequenced by immunoSEQ multiplex PCR, and TCRdb holds only the in-frame ones, with some missing. V, J and clone size are those of that table, while D and trimming were read from the DNA. The table lists about 150,000 clones, about 86% of them singletons. The sequence was obtained from a man in his sixties or seventies with acute or convalescent COVID-19. Specimen: peripheral blood.

In DNA form, the CDR3 reads TGTGCCAGCAGCTTGGGACTAGAATCAGATACGCAGTATTTT. Residues: CASSLGLESDTQYF. This chain connects TRBV7-3 to TRBJ2-3, with 8 bases that match TRBD2. The CDR3 has 14 residues. J lost 4 bases, V lost 3 bases, and 3 bases had no gene match. Germline lookup yields CDR1 SGHTA and CDR2 FQGTGA.